This entry concerns a single T cell receptor beta chain. It has no known antigen specificity. No base-level quality is on record; no much larger clone is a single base apart. Buffy coats from 37 blood donors, supplied by the Finnish Red Cross blood service, were used as healthy controls. All TCR-sequenced material derived from peripheral blood: patient blood samples and healthy donor buffy coats. Ficoll-Hypaque gradient centrifugation was used to isolate peripheral blood mononuclear cells. CD4+ cells were purified magnetically from the buffy coats of healthy controls. The Gentra Puregene Cell and Tissue kit was used for genomic DNA extraction, and quantification was performed on a Qubit 2.0 fluorometer. These data originate in a study of STAT5B mutations in CD4+ large granular lymphocyte leukemia (dated 2022 in TCRdb). Some background on the complete study: Among the healthy controls, the CDR3 'QG' motif was associated with a particular HLA allele. TCRbeta repertoires of CD4+ T-cell large granular lymphocyte leukemia patients were compared with those of healthy blood donors. Flow cytometry on FACSCanto II or FACSVerse confirmed that purified fractions exceeded 95% purity among lymphocytes.

Taken from cysteine to phenylalanine, the CDR3 has 15 residues. CDR3 DNA is the only sequence kept; it has 45 bases, read in frame from the first base. Taken from the germline V gene (reference sequence), the CDR1 and CDR2 loops are LNHDA and SQIVND. The V and J ends are trimmed by 4 bases and 3 bases, leaving 16 bases between them. What the authors observed across the whole study: TRBV06-family usage was enriched among the top patient clones (8/27) compared with healthy controls (2/35). Each patient's main leukemic clonotypes were private, but less than 30% of these clonotypes showed up at low frequency in the non-leukemic repertoires of other patients. Greater clonality appeared to be present in CD4-sorted patient repertoires than in healthy CD4+ repertoires, and the difference was retained after the putative leukemic clones were removed. Data were not HLA-matched; higher clonality in CD4+ versus CD8+ T-LGLL could reflect the relatively small sample size.

The immunoSEQ assay at survey resolution was applied to genomic DNA for sequencing of TCRbeta rearrangements. The study's processing was this. In the TCR sequencing data, the lowest productive clonotype frequency that could be detected was 2.59 x 10-5. Only productive TCRbeta rearrangements, defined as complete and in-frame sequences, were included in the analyses. The clonality of each sample was calculated as Simpson clonality in the immunoSEQ Analyzer version 3.0. Clones were grouped by frequency into very rare, small, medium, large (1-20%) or hyperexpanded (>20%) categories. OLGA 1.2.3 estimated generation probabilities, VDJtools produced V-gene circos plots, VDJdb was queried for specificities, and GLIPH identified CDR3 motifs. TCRdb took over this immuneACCESS table, retaining in-frame rearrangements with V and J assigned. Such tables are incomplete; in checked studies, under half of the missing clones stem from an unresolved V gene, and the remainder is unexplained. V and J calls and clone size come straight from that table; D and trimming were deduced from the DNA. The sample profile shows over 30,000 clones; over 65% of them were found once. Around 7% of the sample belongs to the ten largest clones.

The rearrangement combines TRBV19 with TRBJ2-7; confidence is insufficient to name the D gene. This TCR derives from a human donor in good health. The sample was CD4+ T cells from blood buffy coats. The DNA sequence is TGTGCCAGTAGTAGTTATTGGGCCATCGGCTACGAGCAGTACTTC. This sequence encodes CASSSYWAIGYEQYF.